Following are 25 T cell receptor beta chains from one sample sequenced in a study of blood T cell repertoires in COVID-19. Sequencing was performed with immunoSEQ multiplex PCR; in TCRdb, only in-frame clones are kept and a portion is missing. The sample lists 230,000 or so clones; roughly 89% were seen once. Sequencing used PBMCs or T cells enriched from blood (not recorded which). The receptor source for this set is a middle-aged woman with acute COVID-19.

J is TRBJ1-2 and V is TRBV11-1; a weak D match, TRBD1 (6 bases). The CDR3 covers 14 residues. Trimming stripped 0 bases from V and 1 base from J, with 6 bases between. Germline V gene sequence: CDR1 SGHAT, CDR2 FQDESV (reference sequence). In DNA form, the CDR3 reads TGTGCCAGCAGCTTAGCGGGACATAACTATGGCTACACCTTC. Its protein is CASSLAGHNYGYTF. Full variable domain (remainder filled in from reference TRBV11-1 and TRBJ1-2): EAEVAQSPRYKITEKSQAVAFWCDPISGHATLYWYRQILGQGPELLVQFQDESVVDDSQLPKDRFSAERLKGVDSTLKIQPAELGDSAMYLCASSLAGHNYGYTFGSGTRLTVV.

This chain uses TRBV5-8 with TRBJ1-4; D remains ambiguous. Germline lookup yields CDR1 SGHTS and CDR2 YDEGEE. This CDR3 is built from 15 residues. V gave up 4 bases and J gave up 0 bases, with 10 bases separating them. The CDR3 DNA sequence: TGTGCCAGCAGCAAGTGGGCGTCAACTAATGAAAAACTGTTTTTT. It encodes CASSKWASTNEKLFF.

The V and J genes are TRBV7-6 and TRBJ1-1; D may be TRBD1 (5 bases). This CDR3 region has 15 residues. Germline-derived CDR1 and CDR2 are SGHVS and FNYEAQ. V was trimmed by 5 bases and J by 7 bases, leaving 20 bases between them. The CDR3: CASSASRAMAGEAFF. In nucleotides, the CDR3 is TGTGCCAGCAGCGCAAGCAGGGCGATGGCCGGTGAAGCTTTCTTT.

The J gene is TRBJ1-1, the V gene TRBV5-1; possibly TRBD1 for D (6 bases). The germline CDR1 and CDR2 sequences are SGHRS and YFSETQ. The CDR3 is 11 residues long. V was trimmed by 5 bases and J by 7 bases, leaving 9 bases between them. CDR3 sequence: CASRTTGEAFF. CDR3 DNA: TGCGCCAGCAGAACGACAGGTGAAGCTTTCTTT.

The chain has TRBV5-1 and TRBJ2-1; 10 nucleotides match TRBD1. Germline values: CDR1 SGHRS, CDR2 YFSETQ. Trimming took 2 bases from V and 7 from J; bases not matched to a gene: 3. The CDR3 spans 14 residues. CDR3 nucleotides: TGCGCCAGCAGCTTAGGACAGGGGGAGAATGAGCAGTTCTTC. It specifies CASSLGQGENEQFF.

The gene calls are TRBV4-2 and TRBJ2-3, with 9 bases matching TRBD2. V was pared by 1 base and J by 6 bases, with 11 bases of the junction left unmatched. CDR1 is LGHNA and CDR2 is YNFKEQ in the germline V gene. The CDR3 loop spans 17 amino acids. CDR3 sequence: CASSQALGAGGPDTQYF. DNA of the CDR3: TGTGCCAGCAGCCAAGCGCTGGGGGCGGGGGGGCCCGATACGCAGTATTTT.

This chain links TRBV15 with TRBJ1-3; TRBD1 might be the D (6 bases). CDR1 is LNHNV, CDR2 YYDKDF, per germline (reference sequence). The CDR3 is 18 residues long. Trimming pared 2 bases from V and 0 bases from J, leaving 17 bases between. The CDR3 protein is CATSRRVGTGLSGNTIYF. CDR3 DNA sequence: TGTGCCACCAGCAGAAGGGTGGGAACAGGGCTCTCTGGAAACACCATATATTTT.

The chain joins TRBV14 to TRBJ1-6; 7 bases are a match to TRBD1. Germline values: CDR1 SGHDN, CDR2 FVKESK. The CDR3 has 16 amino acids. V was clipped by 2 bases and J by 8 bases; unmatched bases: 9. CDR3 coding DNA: TGTGCCAGCAGCCAATCGACAGGGATCCCTTATTCACCCCTCCACTTT. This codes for CASSQSTGIPYSPLHF. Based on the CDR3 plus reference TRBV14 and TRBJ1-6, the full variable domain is EAGVTQFPSHSVIEKGQTVTLRCDPISGHDNLYWYRRVMGKEIKFLLHFVKESKQDESGMPNNRFLAERTGGTYSTLKVQPAELEDSGVYFCASSQSTGIPYSPLHFGNGTRLTVT.

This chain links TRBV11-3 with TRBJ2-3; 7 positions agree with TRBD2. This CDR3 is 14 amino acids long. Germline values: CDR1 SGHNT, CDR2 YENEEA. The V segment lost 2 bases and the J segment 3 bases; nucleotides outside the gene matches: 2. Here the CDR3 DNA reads TGTGCCAGCAGCTTAAGGGGAGGGACAGATACGCAGTATTTT. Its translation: CASSLRGGTDTQYF. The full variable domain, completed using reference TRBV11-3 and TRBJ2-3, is EAGVVQSPRYKIIEKKQPVAFWCNPISGHNTLYWYLQNLGQGPELLIRYENEEAVDDSQLPKDRFSAERLKGVDSTLKIQPAELGDSAVYLCASSLRGGTDTQYFGPGTRLTVL.

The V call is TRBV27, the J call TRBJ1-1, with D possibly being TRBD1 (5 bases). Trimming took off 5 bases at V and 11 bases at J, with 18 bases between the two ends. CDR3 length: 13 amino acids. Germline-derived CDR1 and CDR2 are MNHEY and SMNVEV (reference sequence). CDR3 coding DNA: TGTGCCAGCAGTCTAACCTTGGGGGGGAAGGCTTTCTTT. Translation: CASSLTLGGKAFF.

CDR3 coding DNA: TGTGCCAGCAGTCGAAGACCTCTCCTAGACGCAGATACGCAGTATTTT. This encodes CASSRRPLLDADTQYF. The V gene is TRBV6-2 or TRBV6-3, the J gene TRBJ2-3, with unresolved D. CDR1 MNHEY and CDR2 SVGEGT come from the germline V gene. This CDR3 is built from 16 residues. Trimming left V 5 bases short and J 4 bases short, with 19 bases between.

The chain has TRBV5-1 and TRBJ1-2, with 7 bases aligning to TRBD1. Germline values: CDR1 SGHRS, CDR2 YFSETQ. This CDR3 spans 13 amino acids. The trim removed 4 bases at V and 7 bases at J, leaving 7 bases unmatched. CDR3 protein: CASSNLTGTGYTF. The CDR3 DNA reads TGCGCCAGCAGCAATCTGACAGGGACTGGCTACACCTTC.

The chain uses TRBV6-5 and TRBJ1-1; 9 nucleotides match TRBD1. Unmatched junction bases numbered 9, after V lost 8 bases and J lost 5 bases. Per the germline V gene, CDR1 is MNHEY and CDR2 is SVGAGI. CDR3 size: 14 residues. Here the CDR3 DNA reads TGTGCCAGCTACCCCGGGACAGGGCGGACTGAAGCTTTCTTT. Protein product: CASYPGTGRTEAFF.

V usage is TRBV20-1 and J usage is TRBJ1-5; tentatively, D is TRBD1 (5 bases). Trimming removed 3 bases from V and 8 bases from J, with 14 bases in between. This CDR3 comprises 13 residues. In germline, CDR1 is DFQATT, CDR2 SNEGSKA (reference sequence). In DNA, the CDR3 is TGCAGTGCTAGTTCTCGAGCCAGGGAGCCCCAGCATTTT. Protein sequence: CSASSRAREPQHF.

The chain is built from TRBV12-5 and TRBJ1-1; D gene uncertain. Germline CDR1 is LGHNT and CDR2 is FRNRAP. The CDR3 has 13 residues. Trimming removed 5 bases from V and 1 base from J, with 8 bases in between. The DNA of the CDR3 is TGTGCTAGTGGTCCCTCCTGGAACACTGAAGCTTTCTTT. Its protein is CASGPSWNTEAFF.

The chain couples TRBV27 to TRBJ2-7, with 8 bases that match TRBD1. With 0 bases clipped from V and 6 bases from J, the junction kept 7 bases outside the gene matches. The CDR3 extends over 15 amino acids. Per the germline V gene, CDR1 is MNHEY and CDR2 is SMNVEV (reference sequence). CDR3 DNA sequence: TGTGCCAGCAGTTTATCGTCGCAGGGGGCAAGCGAGCAGTACTTC. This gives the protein CASSLSSQGASEQYF.

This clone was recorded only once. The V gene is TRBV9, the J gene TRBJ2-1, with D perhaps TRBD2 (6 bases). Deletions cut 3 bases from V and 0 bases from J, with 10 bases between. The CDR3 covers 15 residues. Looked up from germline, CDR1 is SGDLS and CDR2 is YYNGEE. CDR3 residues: CASSARGTSYNEQFF. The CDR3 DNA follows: TGTGCCAGCAGCGCCCGGGGGACCTCCTACAATGAGCAGTTCTTC.

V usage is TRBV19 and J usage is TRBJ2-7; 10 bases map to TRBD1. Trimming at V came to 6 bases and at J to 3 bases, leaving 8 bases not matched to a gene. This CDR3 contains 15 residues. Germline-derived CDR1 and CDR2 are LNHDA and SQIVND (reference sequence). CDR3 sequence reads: CASSSGTGALYEQYF. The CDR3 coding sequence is TGTGCCAGTAGCTCAGGGACAGGGGCCCTCTACGAGCAGTACTTC.

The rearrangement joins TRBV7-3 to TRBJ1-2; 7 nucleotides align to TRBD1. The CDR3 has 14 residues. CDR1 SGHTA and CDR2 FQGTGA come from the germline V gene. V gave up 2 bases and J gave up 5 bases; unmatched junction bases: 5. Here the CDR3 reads CASSLRETGYGYTF. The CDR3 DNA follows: TGTGCCAGCAGCTTACGAGAGACAGGGTATGGCTACACCTTC.

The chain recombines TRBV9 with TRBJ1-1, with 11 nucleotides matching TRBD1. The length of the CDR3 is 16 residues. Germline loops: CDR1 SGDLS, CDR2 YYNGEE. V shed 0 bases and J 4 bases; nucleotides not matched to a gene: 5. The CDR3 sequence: CASSVGAGTGGTEAFF. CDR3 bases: TGTGCCAGCAGCGTAGGGGCCGGGACAGGGGGCACTGAAGCTTTCTTT.

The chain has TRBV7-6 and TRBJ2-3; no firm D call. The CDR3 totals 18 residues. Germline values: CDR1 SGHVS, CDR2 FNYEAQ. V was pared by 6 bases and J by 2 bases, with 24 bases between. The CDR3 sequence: CASSNRSIEAQYTDTQYF. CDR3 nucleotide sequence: TGTGCCAGCAGTAATCGGTCAATCGAAGCCCAATACACAGATACGCAGTATTTT.

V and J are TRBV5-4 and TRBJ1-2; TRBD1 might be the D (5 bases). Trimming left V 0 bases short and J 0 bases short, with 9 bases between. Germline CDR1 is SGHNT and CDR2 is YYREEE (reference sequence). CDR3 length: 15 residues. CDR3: CASSLDPGSNYGYTF. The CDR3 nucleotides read TGTGCCAGCAGCTTGGATCCAGGGTCTAACTATGGCTACACCTTC. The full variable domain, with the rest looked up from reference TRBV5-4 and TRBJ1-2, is ETGVTQSPTHLIKTRGQQVTLRCSSQSGHNTVSWYQQALGQGPQFIFQYYREEENGRGNFPPRFSGLQFPNYSSELNVNALELDDSALYLCASSLDPGSNYGYTFGSGTRLTVV.

The CDR3 nucleotides are TGTGCCAGCAGCTTAGATGGACAGGGAGACGATACGCAGTATTTT. Protein sequence: CASSLDGQGDDTQYF. J is TRBJ2-3 and V is TRBV7-6, with 8 bases aligning to TRBD1. There are 15 residues in the CDR3. V shed 1 base, J shed 6 bases, and the junction held 6 bases outside the gene matches. From germline, CDR1 is SGHVS and CDR2 FNYEAQ.

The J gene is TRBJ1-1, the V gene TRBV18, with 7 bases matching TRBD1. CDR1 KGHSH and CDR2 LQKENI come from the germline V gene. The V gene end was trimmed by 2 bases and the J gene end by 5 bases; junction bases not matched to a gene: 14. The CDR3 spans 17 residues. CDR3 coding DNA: TGTGCCAGCTCACCATGGCAGGGGGAACGTCGTAGGACTGAAGCTTTCTTT. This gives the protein CASSPWQGERRRTEAFF.

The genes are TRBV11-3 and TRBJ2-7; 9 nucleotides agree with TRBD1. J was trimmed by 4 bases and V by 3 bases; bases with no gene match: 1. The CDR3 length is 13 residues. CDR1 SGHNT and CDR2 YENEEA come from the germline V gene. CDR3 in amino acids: CASSFGQGYEQYF. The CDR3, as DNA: TGTGCCAGCAGCTTTGGACAGGGGTACGAGCAGTACTTC.